The next 20 T cell receptor beta chains were all read from a single sample in a study of blood T cell repertoires in COVID-19. Sequencing used immunoSEQ multiplex PCR; TCRdb keeps in-frame clones, though not all of them. The sample has about 310,000 clones; 87% are singletons. The sample comprised PBMCs or T cells enriched from blood (not recorded which). Every receptor here comes from a woman aged 18-29 years who had recovered from COVID-19.

The chain recombines TRBV2 with TRBJ1-2; 9 bases are a match to TRBD1. The V gene's germline CDR1 is SNHLY and CDR2 FYNNEI. The CDR3 has 14 residues. The V and J ends lost 6 bases and 4 bases, in that order; junction bases with no gene match: 6. CDR3 sequence (DNA): TGTGCCAGCAGGGACAGGGGCTCGCTCTATGGCTACACCTTC. Protein sequence: CASRDRGSLYGYTF. The whole variable domain, remainder taken from reference TRBV2 and TRBJ1-2, is EPEVTQTPSHQVTQMGQEVILRCVPISNHLYFYWYRQILGQKVEFLVSFYNNEISEKSEIFDDQFSVERPDGSNFTLKIRSTKLEDSAMYFCASRDRGSLYGYTFGSGTRLTVV.

The chain is built from TRBV9 and TRBJ1-6, with TRBD1 matching over 9 bases. V trimming: 2 bases; J trimming: 11 bases; junction bases outside the gene matches: 2. This CDR3 has 13 residues. Germline CDR1 SGDLS, CDR2 YYNGEE. CDR3 nucleotide sequence: TGTGCCAGCAGCGTCAGACAGGGGGCACCCCTCCACTTT. This gives the protein CASSVRQGAPLHF.

V and J are TRBV4-3 and TRBJ2-5; 8 nucleotides match TRBD1. After removal of 0 bases from V and 4 bases from J, the junction contained 7 bases not matched to a gene. The CDR3 contains 16 residues. Germline V lookup: CDR1 LGHNA, CDR2 YSLEER. This CDR3 reads CASSQDSQGARETQYF. In DNA form, the CDR3 reads TGCGCCAGCAGCCAAGATTCTCAGGGGGCTAGAGAGACCCAGTACTTC.

The chain employs TRBV7-9 and TRBJ2-7, with 10 bases identical to TRBD2. From germline, CDR1 is SEHNR and CDR2 FQNEAQ (reference sequence). Losses at the gene ends were 5 bases for V and 4 bases for J; bases not matched to a gene: 5. The CDR3 covers 14 residues. CDR3 loop: CASSRAGGPYEQYF. The CDR3 nucleotides are TGTGCCAGCAGCCGAGCGGGGGGGCCGTACGAGCAGTACTTC.

This clone occurred once. This sequence joins TRBV2 and TRBJ1-5, with 9 positions matching TRBD1. This CDR3 region has 15 residues. Germline assignment: CDR1 SNHLY and CDR2 FYNNEI. Trimming at V came to 6 bases and at J to 5 bases, leaving 8 bases not matched to a gene. The CDR3 DNA sequence: TGTGCCAGCAGCCAGGGACAGGGAAGACATCAGCCCCAGCATTTT. Amino acid sequence: CASSQGQGRHQPQHF.

This clone has only one observation. This chain's CDR3 is CASSLGGGYEQYF. The CDR3 coding sequence is TGTGCCAGCAGCTTGGGAGGGGGCTACGAGCAGTACTTC. This chain links TRBV7-2 with TRBJ2-7, with D tentatively TRBD2 (7 bases). Trimming removed 3 bases at V and 3 bases at J, with 9 bases between. Germline-derived CDR1 and CDR2 are SGHTA and FQGNSA. The CDR3 has 13 residues.

This chain connects TRBV19 to TRBJ1-2, with 10 bases identical to TRBD1. The CDR3 is 17 amino acids. The germline gives CDR1 LNHDA, CDR2 SQIVND (reference sequence). Trimming cost V 6 bases and J 4 bases; bases outside gene matches: 14. CDR3 DNA: TGTGCCAGTAGCCACTTGGGACAGGGGTTTCGCGGCTATGGCTACACCTTC. This translates into CASSHLGQGFRGYGYTF.

Ten or more counts support this clone. The chain links TRBV5-6 to TRBJ2-2; 10 positions agree with TRBD2. The CDR3 is 15 amino acids. Germline lookup yields CDR1 SGHDT and CDR2 YYEEEE. Losses at the gene ends were 1 base for V and 7 bases for J; bases not matched to a gene: 4. CDR3 sequence (DNA): TGTGCCAGCAGCTTGCTAGCGGGAGCCCACGGGGAGCTGTTTTTT. It yields the protein CASSLLAGAHGELFF.

This chain connects TRBV21-1 to TRBJ2-1; the table calls TRBD2, which could not be checked here. TRBV21-1 is a recognized pseudogene. There are 16 residues in the CDR3. CDR3 DNA: TGTGCCAGCAGCAAAAGCGGCGGGGGGCGTAATAATGAGCAGTTCTTC. As protein: CASSKSGGGRNNEQFF.

The V gene is TRBV2, the J gene TRBJ1-5; D is unclear. This CDR3 contains 15 residues. Per the germline V gene, CDR1 is SNHLY and CDR2 is FYNNEI. V lost 7 bases to trimming and J lost 3 bases, with 16 bases between them. The DNA for the CDR3 is TGTGCCAGCACTCAGTCCCCGGGAGACAATCAGCCCCAGCATTTT. Translating gives CASTQSPGDNQPQHF.

This clone was counted only a few times. The chain employs TRBV6-5 and TRBJ1-2; D may be TRBD1 (6 bases). Between the trimmed V and J ends, which lost 6 bases and 0 bases, there was a span of 14 bases. Germline CDR1 MNHEY, CDR2 SVGAGI. CDR3 length equals 15 residues. CDR3 sequence: CASSFTRTANYGYTF. CDR3 coding DNA: TGTGCCAGCAGCTTCACCCGGACAGCTAACTATGGCTACACCTTC.

The rearrangement joins TRBV7-9 to TRBJ2-7; the match to TRBD1 covers 10 bases. Germline V gene sequence: CDR1 SEHNR, CDR2 FQNEAQ (reference sequence). The CDR3 sequence is 15 residues long. V shed 4 bases and J 4 bases; nucleotides not matched to a gene: 7. In DNA form, the CDR3 reads TGTGCCAGCAGCTCCGGGACAGGGGATTTGTACGAGCAGTACTTC. This sequence encodes CASSSGTGDLYEQYF.

This clone was seen a handful of times. This chain connects TRBV28 to TRBJ1-2, with D unresolved. The ends were cut back, 3 bases at V and 5 bases at J, with 16 bases in the middle. There are 15 residues in the CDR3. Germline V lookup: CDR1 MDHEN, CDR2 SYDVKM. DNA for the CDR3: TGTGCCAGCAGTTTGAAACCCGAGATTGGTTATGGCTACACCTTC. This translates into CASSLKPEIGYGYTF.

The rearrangement joins TRBV29-1 to TRBJ1-1; D is unclear. V lost 0 bases to trimming and J lost 0 bases, with 11 bases between them. Germline V gene lookup returns CDR1 SQVTM and CDR2 ANQGSEA. CDR3 size: 15 residues. CDR3 DNA: TGCAGCGTTGAAGATAAGAGAGGAGTGAACACTGAAGCTTTCTTT. Translation: CSVEDKRGVNTEAFF.

The chain couples TRBV7-2 to TRBJ2-5, with 14 bases lining up with TRBD2. J gave up 5 bases and V 3 bases, and 5 bases lay outside the gene matches. Looked up from germline, CDR1 is SGHTA and CDR2 is FQGNSA. CDR3 length equals 16 residues. DNA of the CDR3: TGTGCCAGCAGCTTCCGACTAGCGGGGGGGAGTGAGACCCAGTACTTC. It specifies CASSFRLAGGSETQYF.

In DNA form, the CDR3 reads TGTGCCAGCAGCGTCGACAGCTCCACAATCTATGGCTACACCTTC. Protein: CASSVDSSTIYGYTF. The rearrangement links TRBV7-2 to TRBJ1-2; a weak D match, TRBD1 (5 bases). Germline V gene sequence: CDR1 SGHTA, CDR2 FQGNSA. The CDR3 extends over 15 amino acids. Trimming removed 5 bases from V and 4 bases from J, with 17 bases in between.

The V gene is TRBV5-1, the J gene TRBJ2-7; no definite D call. Per the germline V gene, CDR1 is SGHRS and CDR2 is YFSETQ. The CDR3 sequence is 15 residues long. V was clipped by 0 bases and J by 2 bases, with 12 bases between them. CDR3 bases: TGCGCCAGCAGCTTGGCATACAGAACCACCTACGAGCAGTACTTC. Amino acid sequence: CASSLAYRTTYEQYF.

The chain uses TRBV19 and TRBJ1-2, with D possibly TRBD1 on 5 matching bases. The CDR3 length is 14 residues. The germline V gene has CDR1 LNHDA and CDR2 SQIVND (reference sequence). Trimming shortened V by 5 bases and J by 2 bases, and 12 bases separated the two germline ends. CDR3 loop: CASSVQGGNYGYTF. The CDR3 bases are TGTGCCAGTAGTGTGCAGGGCGGAAACTATGGCTACACCTTC.

The chain combines TRBV5-8 with TRBJ1-5, with D hard to call. Germline loops: CDR1 SGHTS, CDR2 YDEGEE. The CDR3 has 15 amino acids. The V gene lost 0 bases and the J gene lost 1 base, with 8 bases spanning the gap. CDR3 region: CASSLARLSNQPQHF. Written as DNA, the CDR3 is TGTGCCAGCAGCTTGGCCCGGTTGAGCAATCAGCCCCAGCATTTT.

V is TRBV3-1 (or the pseudogene TRBV3-2) and J is TRBJ1-2; 7 bases are a match to TRBD1. The CDR3 totals 15 residues. CDR1 is LGHDT, CDR2 YNNKEL, per germline (reference sequence). V was pared by 1 base and J by 3 bases, with 5 bases of the junction left unmatched. CDR3 nucleotide sequence: TGTGCCAGCAGCCAAGCGATAGGGGGCGACTATGGCTACACCTTC. This gives the protein CASSQAIGGDYGYTF.